The 12 T cell receptor beta chains listed next were all sequenced from one sample in a study of somatic mutations in cytotoxic T cells in rheumatoid arthritis. Repertoires were generated with immunoSEQ multiplex PCR, while TCRdb's copy carries only in-frame clones and drops some. Of approximately 15,000 clones in the sample, over 60% are singletons; the top ten hold roughly 4.5%. The sequenced material came from CD8+ T cells sorted from blood. The receptors come from an adult with rheumatoid arthritis.

The rearrangement joins TRBV4-2 to TRBJ2-7, with D tentatively TRBD1 (6 bases). Germline-derived CDR1 and CDR2 are LGHNA and YNFKEQ. CDR3 length: 15 residues. Trimming shortened V by 4 bases and J by 3 bases, and 16 bases separated the two germline ends. As DNA, the CDR3 is TGTGCCAGCAGCCCGAGACAGGAAGGGATCTACGAGCAGTACTTC. Its translation: CASSPRQEGIYEQYF.

The chain carries TRBV7-9 and TRBJ2-7, with 9 bases matching TRBD1. The V gene's germline CDR1 is SEHNR and CDR2 FQNEAQ (reference sequence). This CDR3 region has 16 residues. The ends lost 0 bases at V and 2 bases at J; junction bases unmatched: 5. In nucleotides, the CDR3 is TGTGCCAGCAGCTTAGCGCGGGGACAGGGTGCCTACGAGCAGTACTTC. This gives the protein CASSLARGQGAYEQYF. Variable domain in full (rest from reference TRBV7-9 and TRBJ2-7): DTGVSQNPRHKITKRGQNVTFRCDPISEHNRLYWYRQTLGQGPEFLTYFQNEAQLEKSRLLSDRFSAERPKGSFSTLEIQRTEQGDSAMYLCASSLARGQGAYEQYFGPGTRLTVT.

V is TRBV4-1 and J is TRBJ1-2; a possible D gene is TRBD1 (5 bases). CDR1 is MGHRA, CDR2 YSYEKL, per germline. The CDR3 loop spans 14 amino acids. V lost 4 bases and J lost 4, with 13 bases in between. The CDR3 is CASSPGKGIYGYTF. The CDR3 DNA follows: TGCGCCAGCAGCCCAGGGAAGGGGATCTATGGCTACACCTTC.

Only a few counts were recorded for this clone. CDR3 loop: CASSHPGNEQYF. CDR3 nucleotides: TGTGCCAGCAGCCACCCCGGGAACGAGCAGTACTTC. The chain employs TRBV7-2 and TRBJ2-7; tentative D call: TRBD2 (5 bases). V was cut by 5 bases and J by 5 bases, with 10 bases left in between. Germline V CDR1 and CDR2: SGHTA, FQGNSA. This CDR3 spans 12 amino acids.

The gene calls are TRBV11-2 and TRBJ1-1, with TRBD1 matching 8 bases. The germline V gene encodes CDR1 SGHAT and CDR2 FQNNGV. V gave up 10 bases and J gave up 11 bases; unmatched junction bases: 15. The CDR3 runs to 13 residues. CDR3 in DNA: TGTGCCATCAAACTTCAGGGGGCGCCTAGGGCTTTCTTT. Its protein product is CAIKLQGAPRAFF. Supplemented by reference TRBV11-2 and TRBJ1-1, the full variable domain reads EAGVAQSPRYKIIEKRQSVAFWCNPISGHATLYWYQQILGQGPKLLIQFQNNGVVDDSQLPKDRFSAERLKGVDSTLKIQPAKLEDSAVYLCAIKLQGAPRAFFGQGTRLTVV.

This clone appeared a single time. The CDR3 DNA follows: TGTGCCTGGAGTCCGGGACTAGCATCAGATACGCAGTATTTT. Translation: CAWSPGLASDTQYF. V usage is TRBV30 and J usage is TRBJ2-3, with 9 bases that match TRBD2. CDR1 GTSNPN and CDR2 SVGIG come from the germline V gene (reference sequence). The CDR3 is 14 residues long. V lost 2 bases, J lost 4 bases, and 4 bases stayed unmatched.

This rearrangement joins TRBV9 to TRBJ2-3; D uncertain. V was cut by 6 bases and J by 5 bases, with 4 bases left in between. Germline V gives CDR1 SGDLS, CDR2 YYNGEE. The CDR3 is 10 residues long. CDR3 nucleotide sequence: TGTGCCAGCATGGGAGATACGCAGTATTTT. Residues: CASMGDTQYF.

The chain carries TRBV10-2 and TRBJ2-5; 8 bases align to TRBD2. The CDR3 has 14 residues. CDR1 and CDR2 (germline): WSHSY, SAAADI. Losses at the gene ends were 7 bases for V and 1 base for J; bases not matched to a gene: 5. The CDR3 region has the DNA TGCGCCAGCAACCTAGCGGGTCCCCAAGAGACCCAGTACTTC. Amino acids: CASNLAGPQETQYF.

The chain uses TRBV13 and TRBJ2-7, with 8 bases matching TRBD2. This CDR3 is 15 amino acids long. The J segment lost 5 bases and the V segment lost 3 bases, leaving 9 bases of the junction unmatched. Germline V gives CDR1 PRHDT, CDR2 FYEKMQ (reference sequence). The CDR3 region has the DNA TGTGCCAGCAGCTTCACTAGCGGAGCGGCCCACGAGCAGTACTTC. It encodes CASSFTSGAAHEQYF.

The J gene is TRBJ2-3, the V gene TRBV7-9; D remains unclear. The CDR3 loop spans 14 amino acids. The V gene's germline CDR1 is SEHNR and CDR2 FQNEAQ (reference sequence). V gave up 2 bases and J gave up 5 bases, with 11 bases separating them. CDR3 DNA: TGTGCCAGCAGCTTAACCACCTCTAGAGATACGCAGTATTTT. It codes for CASSLTTSRDTQYF.

This chain uses TRBV18 with TRBJ2-2; TRBD2 agrees at 15 bases. Looked up from germline, CDR1 is KGHSH and CDR2 is LQKENI. This CDR3 is built from 19 residues. Germline trimming cut 3 bases from V and 6 bases from J; bases unmatched to any gene: 11. The CDR3 sequence is CASSPRTSGGAWTSGELFF. The CDR3 nucleotides read TGTGCCAGCTCACCGCGGACTAGCGGGGGGGCCTGGACTTCCGGGGAGCTGTTTTTT.

This rearrangement joins TRBV11-1 to TRBJ2-7, with a possible D match to TRBD2 (6 bases). Germline V gives CDR1 SGHAT, CDR2 FQDESV (reference sequence). Trimming cost V 5 bases and J 12 bases, with 14 bases left between them. This CDR3 has 11 residues. CDR3 nucleotides: TGTGCCAGCAGCCAGTACCGGGAGACGTACTTC. Translating it yields CASSQYRETYF.